A selection of T cell receptor beta chains follows, all from one sample in a study of long-term antiretroviral therapy in people with HIV. The repertoire was sequenced with immunoSEQ multiplex PCR; TCRdb's copy has only in-frame clones and lacks some. The sample lists 30,000 to 40,000 clones, 65% to 85% seen once, with nearly 3.5% in the top ten. Sequenced here: unsorted PBMCs, sampled 3 years after starting antiretroviral therapy. Receptor source: a man between 45 and 60 years old with HIV. The CDR3 runs from the conserved cysteine through the conserved F or W. Each record gives: clone size, D gene, V gene, J gene, CDR3 protein, CDR3 DNA. D genes are given only for firm matches. Size is omitted from some rows. Given values are once, few, many or a class for expanded clones.

NA	TRBD1	TRBV11-3	TRBJ2-7	CASSPGGADYEQYF	TGTGCCAGCAGCCCAGGGGGCGCGGACTACGAGCAGTACTTC
NA	TRBD1	TRBV6-5	TRBJ1-3	CASSIGQESGNTIYF	TGTGCCAGCAGTATTGGACAGGAATCTGGAAACACCATATATTTT
NA	NA	TRBV7-2	TRBJ2-7	CASSLEARLTYEQYF	TGTGCCAGCAGCTTAGAAGCCAGGTTAACCTACGAGCAGTACTTC
few	TRBD1	TRBV4-1	TRBJ2-2	CASSPTGTANTGELFF	TGCGCCAGCAGCCCTACCGGGACAGCGAACACCGGGGAGCTGTTTTTT
NA	TRBD1	TRBV7-9	TRBJ2-7	CASSSRTGYSYEQYF	TGTGCCAGCAGCTCTCGGACAGGTTACTCCTACGAGCAGTACTTC
NA	TRBD1	TRBV25-1	TRBJ1-4	CASSNTGGGKLFF	TGTGCCAGCAGCAATACAGGGGGCGGAAAACTGTTTTTT
few	TRBD2	TRBV7-2	TRBJ2-1	CASSSAGASYNEQFF	TGTGCCAGCAGCTCGGCGGGAGCGTCCTACAATGAGCAGTTCTTC
few	NA	TRBV11-2	TRBJ1-5	CASSPQENQPQHF	TGTGCCAGCAGCCCCCAGGAAAATCAGCCCCAGCATTTT
NA	NA	TRBV4-1	TRBJ1-5	CASSLDRSRQPQHF	TGCGCCAGCAGCCTCGACAGGTCCCGGCAGCCCCAGCATTTT
NA	NA	TRBV10-1	TRBJ2-3	CASSHRDSTDTQYF	TGCGCCAGCAGTCACCGGGACAGCACAGATACGCAGTATTTT
NA	NA	TRBV7-2	TRBJ2-4	CASSLRGGTNIQYF	TGTGCCAGCAGCTTGAGGGGGGGGACCAACATTCAGTACTTC
NA	NA	TRBV6-6	TRBJ2-3	CASSYIRGATDTQYF	TGTGCCAGCAGTTACATCCGGGGAGCCACCGATACGCAGTATTTT
NA	NA	TRBV27	TRBJ2-7	CASSEGGAKYEQYF	TGTGCCAGCAGCGAGGGGGGGGCTAAGTACGAGCAGTACTTC
few	TRBD2	TRBV5-6	TRBJ2-5	CASSLGLAAGDQETQYF	TGTGCCAGCAGCTTGGGACTAGCGGCGGGGGACCAAGAGACCCAGTACTTC
NA	NA	TRBV5-5	TRBJ2-3	CASSLDTTSTDTQYF	TGTGCCAGCAGCTTGGACACGACCAGCACAGATACGCAGTATTTT
few	NA	TRBV2	TRBJ1-1	CASNKGHTEAFF	TGTGCCAGCAATAAGGGGCACACTGAAGCTTTCTTT
NA	TRBD1	TRBV7-2	TRBJ2-7	CASTNRGPLGEQYF	TGTGCCAGCACCAACAGGGGTCCCCTTGGCGAGCAGTACTTC
NA	NA	TRBV28	TRBJ1-1	CASFGILGNTEAFF	TGTGCCAGTTTCGGGATTTTGGGGAACACTGAAGCTTTCTTT
once	NA	TRBV28	TRBJ2-3	CASSYRGAGPDTQYF	TGTGCCAGCAGCTACAGGGGCGCGGGGCCAGATACGCAGTATTTT
NA	TRBD1	TRBV19	TRBJ2-2	CASRVRDRGRDGELFF	TGTGCCAGTAGGGTACGGGACAGGGGGCGTGACGGGGAGCTGTTTTTT
NA	TRBD1	TRBV7-9	TRBJ1-1	CASSSSGGAEAFF	TGTGCCAGCAGCTCATCAGGGGGCGCTGAAGCTTTCTTT
NA	TRBD1	TRBV5-3	TRBJ2-1	CARSLGPGQGAGEQFF	TGTGCCAGAAGCTTGGGTCCGGGACAGGGGGCTGGGGAGCAGTTCTTC
few	TRBD1	TRBV6-5	TRBJ1-4	CASSYVGQGREKLFF	TGTGCCAGCAGTTATGTGGGACAGGGACGAGAAAAACTGTTTTTT
NA	TRBD1	TRBV2	TRBJ1-1	CSTSQGAGTEAFF	TGTTCCACCTCACAGGGGGCCGGCACTGAAGCTTTCTTT
NA	TRBD2	TRBV5-6	TRBJ2-5	CASSGILGLAAKETQYF	TGTGCCAGCAGCGGAATACTAGGACTAGCGGCAAAAGAGACCCAGTACTTC
NA	NA	TRBV30	TRBJ2-5	CAWTPSLGTQYF	TGTGCCTGGACCCCGTCCCTAGGGACCCAGTACTTC
NA	NA	TRBV7-6	TRBJ2-7	CASSLTLGAFGYEQYF	TGTGCCAGCAGCTTAACCCTGGGGGCGTTCGGGTACGAGCAGTACTTC
NA	NA	TRBV27	TRBJ1-5	CASSLWSGGSNQPQHF	TGTGCCAGCAGTTTATGGTCCGGGGGTAGCAATCAGCCCCAGCATTTT
NA	TRBD1	TRBV10-2	TRBJ2-2	CATVGQGRTGELFF	TGCGCCACCGTAGGACAGGGCCGGACCGGGGAGCTGTTTTTT
few	NA	TRBV7-8	TRBJ1-5	CASSFTSSQPQHF	TGTGCCAGCAGCTTCACATCTAGTCAGCCCCAGCATTTT
NA	NA	TRBV6-1	TRBJ2-1	CASSGGGEGYNEQFF	TGTGCCAGCAGCGGAGGGGGGGAGGGATACAATGAGCAGTTCTTC
NA	NA	TRBV4-3	TRBJ2-2	CASSQAGASTGELFF	TGCGCCAGCAGCCAAGCAGGGGCCAGCACCGGGGAGCTGTTTTTT
NA	TRBD2	TRBV10-3	TRBJ2-3	CAISIAGGTDTQYF	TGTGCCATCAGTATAGCGGGGGGCACAGATACGCAGTATTTT
NA	TRBD1	TRBV29-1	TRBJ2-1	CSATPMDRVSYNEQFF	TGCAGCGCCACTCCGATGGACAGGGTCTCCTACAATGAGCAGTTCTTC
NA	NA	TRBV2	TRBJ1-6	CASRPDNRASPLHF	TGTGCCAGCAGACCTGACAACAGGGCTTCACCCCTCCACTTT
NA	TRBD2	TRBV28	TRBJ2-7	CASIGRVHYEQYF	TGTGCCAGCATCGGGAGGGTTCACTACGAGCAGTACTTC
NA	TRBD1	TRBV7-2	TRBJ2-7	CASSLRTGAHEQYF	TGTGCCAGCAGCTTAAGGACAGGGGCCCACGAGCAGTACTTC
NA	NA	TRBV6-1	TRBJ1-2	CASSEAGNIPGGYTF	TGTGCCAGCAGTGAGGCAGGGAATATACCAGGTGGCTACACCTTC
once	TRBD1	TRBV6-5	TRBJ2-7	CASRSHRGPYEQYF	TGTGCCAGCAGATCCCACAGGGGGCCGTACGAGCAGTACTTC
NA	NA	TRBV29-1	TRBJ2-1	CSGSPRGNEQFF	TGCAGCGGCTCCCCGAGGGGCAATGAGCAGTTCTTC
NA	NA	TRBV5-6	TRBJ2-5	CASSPLGREQETQYF	TGTGCCAGCAGCCCGCTGGGCAGGGAACAAGAGACCCAGTACTTC
NA	NA	TRBV7-2	TRBJ2-7	CASSLNPVSYEQYF	TGTGCCAGCAGCTTAAATCCAGTCTCCTACGAGCAGTACTTC
few	NA	TRBV5-4	TRBJ2-7	CASSLWPQEQYF	TGTGCCAGCAGCTTGTGGCCTCAAGAGCAGTACTTC